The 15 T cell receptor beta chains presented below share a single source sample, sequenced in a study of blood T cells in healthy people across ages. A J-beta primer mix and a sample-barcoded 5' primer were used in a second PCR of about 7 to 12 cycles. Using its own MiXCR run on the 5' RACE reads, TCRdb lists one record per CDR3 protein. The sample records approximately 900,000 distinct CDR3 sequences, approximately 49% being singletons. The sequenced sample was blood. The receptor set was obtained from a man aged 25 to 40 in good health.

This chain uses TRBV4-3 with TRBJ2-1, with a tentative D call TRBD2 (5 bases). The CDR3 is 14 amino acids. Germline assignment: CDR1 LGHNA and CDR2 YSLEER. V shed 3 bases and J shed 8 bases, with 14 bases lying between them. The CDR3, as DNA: TGCGCCAGCAGCCACGGAGCGGCTGGGTATGAGCAGTTCTTC. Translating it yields CASSHGAAGYEQFF.

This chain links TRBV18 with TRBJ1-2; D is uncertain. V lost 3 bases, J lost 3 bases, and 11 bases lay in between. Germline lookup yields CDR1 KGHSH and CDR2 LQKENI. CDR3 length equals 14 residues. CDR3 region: CASSPLGGDYGYTF. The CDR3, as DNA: TGTGCCAGCTCACCTCTGGGTGGGGACTATGGCTACACCTTC.

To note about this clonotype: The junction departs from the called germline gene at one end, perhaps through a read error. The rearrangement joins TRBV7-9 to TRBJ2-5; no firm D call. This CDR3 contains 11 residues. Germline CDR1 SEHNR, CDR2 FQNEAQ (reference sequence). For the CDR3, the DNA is TGTGCCAGCAGATTAGCAGGGACCCAGTACTTC. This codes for CASRLAGTQYF.

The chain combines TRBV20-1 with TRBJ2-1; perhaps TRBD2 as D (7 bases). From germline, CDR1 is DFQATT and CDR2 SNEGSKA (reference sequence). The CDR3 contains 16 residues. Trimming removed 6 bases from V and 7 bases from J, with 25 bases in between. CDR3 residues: CSATIAPGGLWNEQFF. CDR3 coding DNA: TGCAGTGCGACCATCGCCCCGGGGGGCCTTTGGAATGAGCAGTTCTTC.

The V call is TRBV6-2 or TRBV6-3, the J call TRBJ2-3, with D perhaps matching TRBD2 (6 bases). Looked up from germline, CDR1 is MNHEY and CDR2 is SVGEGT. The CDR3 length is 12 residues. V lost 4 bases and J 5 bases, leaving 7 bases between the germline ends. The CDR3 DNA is TGTGCCAGCAGTTGGAGGGGAGATACGCAGTATTTT. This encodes CASSWRGDTQYF.

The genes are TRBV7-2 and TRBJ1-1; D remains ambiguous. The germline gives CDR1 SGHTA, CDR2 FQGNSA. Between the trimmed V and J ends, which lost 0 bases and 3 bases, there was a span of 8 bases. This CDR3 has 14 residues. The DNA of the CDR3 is TGTGCCAGCAGCTTAGCGGTGTCTGACACTGAAGCTTTCTTT. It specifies CASSLAVSDTEAFF.

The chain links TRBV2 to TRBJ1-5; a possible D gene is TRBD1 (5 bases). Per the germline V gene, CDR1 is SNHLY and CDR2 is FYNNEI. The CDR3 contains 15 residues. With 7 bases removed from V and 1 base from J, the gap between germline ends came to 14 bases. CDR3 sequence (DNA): TGTGCCAGCACGCCCCAGTGGGGGAGCAATCAGCCCCAGCATTTT. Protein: CASTPQWGSNQPQHF.

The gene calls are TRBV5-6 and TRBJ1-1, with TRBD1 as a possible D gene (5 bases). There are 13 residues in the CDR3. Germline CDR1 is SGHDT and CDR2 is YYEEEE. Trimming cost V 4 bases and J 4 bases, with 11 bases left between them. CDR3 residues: CASSVGGPTEAFF. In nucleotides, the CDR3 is TGTGCCAGCAGCGTCGGGGGACCCACTGAAGCTTTCTTT. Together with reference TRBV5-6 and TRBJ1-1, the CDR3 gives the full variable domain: DAGVTQSPTHLIKTRGQQVTLRCSPKSGHDTVSWYQQALGQGPQFIFQYYEEEERQRGNFPDRFSGHQFPNYSSELNVNALLLGDSALYLCASSVGGPTEAFFGQGTRLTVV.

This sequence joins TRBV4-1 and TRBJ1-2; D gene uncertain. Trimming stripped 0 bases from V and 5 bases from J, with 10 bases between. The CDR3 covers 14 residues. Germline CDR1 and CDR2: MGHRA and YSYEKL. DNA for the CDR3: TGCGCCAGCAGCCAAGATAGGGCCGATTATGGCTACACCTTC. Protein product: CASSQDRADYGYTF.

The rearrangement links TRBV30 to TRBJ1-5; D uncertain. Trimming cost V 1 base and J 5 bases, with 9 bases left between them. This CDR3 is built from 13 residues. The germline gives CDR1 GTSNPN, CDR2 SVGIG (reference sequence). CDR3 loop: CAWSARTDQPQHF. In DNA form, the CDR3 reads TGTGCCTGGAGTGCTCGTACCGATCAGCCCCAGCATTTT.

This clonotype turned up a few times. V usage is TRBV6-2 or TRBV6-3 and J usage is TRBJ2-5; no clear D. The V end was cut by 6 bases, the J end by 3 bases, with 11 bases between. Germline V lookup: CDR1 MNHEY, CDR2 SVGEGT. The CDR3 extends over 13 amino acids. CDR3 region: CASSPKPEETQYF. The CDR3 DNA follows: TGTGCCAGCAGCCCCAAACCCGAAGAGACCCAGTACTTC.

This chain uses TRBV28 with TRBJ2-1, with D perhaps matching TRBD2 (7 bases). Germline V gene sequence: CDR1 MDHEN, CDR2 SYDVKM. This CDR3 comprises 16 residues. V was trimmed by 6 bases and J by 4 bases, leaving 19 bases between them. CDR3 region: CASRPAPGGSYNEQFF. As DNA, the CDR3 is TGTGCCAGCAGGCCGGCTCCGGGGGGCTCATACAATGAGCAGTTCTTC.

CDR3 nucleotides: TGTGCCAGCAGCATGGGGAATAATGAGCAGTTCTTC. This translates into CASSMGNNEQFF. The chain is built from TRBV11-2 and TRBJ2-1, with no clear D. Germline CDR1 and CDR2: SGHAT and FQNNGV. This CDR3 region has 12 residues. The V gene lost 5 bases and the J gene lost 7 bases, with 9 bases spanning the gap.

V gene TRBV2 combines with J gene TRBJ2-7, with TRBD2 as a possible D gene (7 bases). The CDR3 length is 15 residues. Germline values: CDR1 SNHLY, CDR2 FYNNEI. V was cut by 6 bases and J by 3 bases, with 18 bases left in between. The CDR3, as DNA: TGTGCCAGCAGAGATAGGGAGGGGGTCGTCTACGAGCAGTACTTC. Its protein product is CASRDREGVVYEQYF.

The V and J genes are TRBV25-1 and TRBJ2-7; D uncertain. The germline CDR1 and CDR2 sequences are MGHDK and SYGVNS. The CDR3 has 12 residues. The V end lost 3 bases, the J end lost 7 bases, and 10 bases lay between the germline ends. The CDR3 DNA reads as TGTGCCAGCAGTGACACGTGGCGGGAGCAGTACTTC. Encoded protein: CASSDTWREQYF.